Below, one TCR beta chain is given with its context. Its antigen is undetermined. The CDR3 consists of 16 residues. V was shortened by 2 bases and J by 0 bases, with 11 bases between the two germline ends. CDR1 and CDR2 from the germline V gene are KGHSH and LQKENI. This sample's time point: cycle 4 day 1 (C4D1), after more than five weeks of nivolumab. In every patient, relapse followed autologous stem cell transplantation, while exposure to brentuximab vedotin differed. These data belong to a study of PD-1 blockade in classical Hodgkin lymphoma. General study points: Why repertoires differed is undefined; disease activity or prior therapy possibly contributed.

Data came from immunoSEQ multiplex PCR; TCRdb stores just in-frame clones and leaves some out. The sample has 20,000 or so clones, approximately 80% seen once. The TCR originated in a human donor with classical Hodgkin lymphoma. Sequencing used peripheral blood mononuclear cells (PBMCs), obtained before the fourth cycle of nivolumab. The rearrangement links TRBV18 to TRBJ2-1; D may be TRBD1 (6 bases). The CDR3 spells CASSPNRASSYNEQFF. CDR3 nucleotides: TGTGCCAGCTCACCAAACAGGGCTAGCTCCTACAATGAGCAGTTCTTC.